Presented here are 22 T cell receptor beta chains from one specimen sequenced in a study of blood T cell repertoires in COVID-19. Method: immunoSEQ multiplex PCR; TCRdb's copy keeps in-frame clones and lacks some. There are 40,000 to 45,000 clones in the sample; more than 90% occur only once, and around 5% lies in the top ten. The material sequenced was peripheral blood. The receptors stem from a human donor in a cohort sampled during active COVID-19.

This chain uses TRBV19 with TRBJ2-3; the D gene is possibly TRBD2 (5 bases). CDR1 and CDR2 from the germline V gene are LNHDA and SQIVND (reference sequence). The CDR3 contains 15 residues. V lost 0 bases to trimming and J lost 8 bases, with 15 bases between them. The CDR3 nucleotides read TGTGCCAGTAGTATAGAAGGAGGACTTTACGGTACGCAGTATTTT. Encoded protein: CASSIEGGLYGTQYF. The variable domain in full, with the rest retrieved from reference TRBV19 and TRBJ2-3, is DGGITQSPKYLFRKEGQNVTLSCEQNLNHDAMYWYRQDPGQGLRLIYYSQIVNDFQKGDIAEGYSVSREKKESFPLTVTSAQKNPTAFYLCASSIEGGLYGTQYFGPGTRLTVL.

This clone was counted between two and nine times. The V call is TRBV30, the J call TRBJ2-6, with a weak D call TRBD1 (5 bases). CDR3 size: 15 residues. Trimming stripped 0 bases from V and 2 bases from J, with 8 bases between. The germline CDR1 and CDR2 sequences are GTSNPN and SVGIG (reference sequence). The CDR3 is CAWSVEGAGANVLTF. The DNA for the CDR3 is TGTGCCTGGAGTGTAGAAGGGGCTGGGGCCAACGTCCTGACTTTC. The full variable domain, in which reference TRBV30 and TRBJ2-6 provide the parts outside the CDR3, is SQTIHQWPATLVQPVGSPLSLECTVEGTSNPNLYWYRQAAGRGLQLLFYSVGIGQISSEVPQNLSASRPQDRQFILSSKKLLLSDSGFYLCAWSVEGAGANVLTFGAGSRLTVL.

The chain employs TRBV19 and TRBJ2-3; TRBD1 agrees at 8 bases. This CDR3 spans 15 amino acids. With V trimmed by 3 bases and J by 1 base, 3 bases remained unmatched. CDR1 is LNHDA, CDR2 SQIVND, per germline (reference sequence). The CDR3 DNA is TGTGCCAGTAGTATTTCAGGGGGCGGCACAGATACGCAGTATTTT. Amino acid sequence: CASSISGGGTDTQYF.

The CDR3 DNA reads as TGTGCCTGGAGTGTACGCGAGTATCAGCCCCAGCATTTT. Amino acid sequence: CAWSVREYQPQHF. V gene TRBV30 combines with J gene TRBJ1-5; D call uncertain. Trimming cost V 0 bases and J 5 bases, with 8 bases left between them. This CDR3 contains 13 residues. The germline gives CDR1 GTSNPN, CDR2 SVGIG (reference sequence).

V is TRBV6-6 and J is TRBJ1-5, with 8 bases aligning to TRBD1. This CDR3 region has 16 residues. V lost 6 bases and J lost 7; bases outside the gene matches: 14. Germline loops: CDR1 MNHNY, CDR2 SVGAGI (reference sequence). CDR3 loop: CASRKGRTGNGQPQHF. Here the CDR3 DNA reads TGTGCCAGCAGAAAAGGGAGGACAGGGAACGGACAGCCCCAGCATTTT.

The rearrangement uses TRBV28 and TRBJ2-7, with D tentatively TRBD1 (5 bases). The CDR3 totals 13 residues. Trimming cost V 6 bases and J 1 base, with 10 bases left between them. The V gene's germline CDR1 is MDHEN and CDR2 SYDVKM. The CDR3 DNA reads TGTGCCAGCAGCTGGGGCGGATCCTACGAGCAGTACTTC. This codes for CASSWGGSYEQYF.

This rearrangement joins TRBV19 to TRBJ2-5, with 10 bases identical to TRBD2. CDR1 is LNHDA, CDR2 SQIVND, per germline (reference sequence). J was trimmed by 5 bases and V by 7 bases; bases with no gene match: 16. The CDR3 contains 17 residues. CDR3 DNA: TGTGCCAGTAAGGGTAATAGCGGGGGGATAGTAAGGGAGACCCAGTACTTC. It translates to CASKGNSGGIVRETQYF.

The chain couples TRBV19 to TRBJ2-7, with 9 bases fitting TRBD2. The ends lost 3 bases at V and 3 bases at J; junction bases unmatched: 6. The V gene's germline CDR1 is LNHDA and CDR2 SQIVND (reference sequence). This CDR3 contains 15 residues. The CDR3 protein is CASSISAGGNYEQYF. Here the CDR3 DNA reads TGTGCCAGTAGTATTTCGGCGGGGGGGAACTACGAGCAGTACTTC.

CDR3 in DNA: TGCGCCAGCAGCCAAGCGGTTCATAGCGGGAGTCCAACCTACAATGAGCAGTTCTTC. Its translation: CASSQAVHSGSPTYNEQFF. J is TRBJ2-1 and V is TRBV4-3; 9 bases line up with TRBD2. The germline V gene has CDR1 LGHNA and CDR2 YSLEER. Trimming removed 1 base from V and 2 bases from J; junction bases left unmatched: 12. The CDR3 loop spans 19 amino acids.

The chain carries TRBV28 and TRBJ1-1; maybe TRBD1 (6 bases). The V end was cut by 3 bases, the J end by 4 bases, with 9 bases between. Germline lookup yields CDR1 MDHEN and CDR2 SYDVKM. This CDR3 has 13 amino acids. This chain's CDR3 is CASSFSRGTEAFF. The CDR3, as DNA: TGTGCCAGCAGTTTTTCCAGGGGCACTGAAGCTTTCTTT.

The CDR3 DNA follows: TGTGCCAGCAGGAGACTAGCGGGAGGCAGGTCCTACGAGCAGTACTTC. This codes for CASRRLAGGRSYEQYF. The chain links TRBV11-1 to TRBJ2-7, with 13 bases fitting TRBD2. V trimming: 6 bases; J trimming: 1 base; junction bases outside the gene matches: 6. This CDR3 contains 16 residues. Germline CDR1 reads SGHAT; CDR2 reads FQDESV (reference sequence).

The chain links TRBV27 to TRBJ1-6, with unresolved D. The V end was cut by 8 bases, the J end by 7 bases, with 18 bases between. The germline gives CDR1 MNHEY, CDR2 SMNVEV (reference sequence). This CDR3 region has 15 residues. CDR3 bases: TGTGCCAGCTCTCGTACGGGTCAGAAGAATTCACCCCTCCACTTT. It specifies CASSRTGQKNSPLHF.

This clone was counted a single time. The CDR3 reads CAWRASGVNEQFF. CDR3 nucleotides: TGTGCCTGGAGAGCTAGCGGGGTCAATGAGCAGTTCTTC. This rearrangement joins TRBV30 to TRBJ2-1, with 9 bases fitting TRBD2. Per germline, CDR1 GTSNPN and CDR2 SVGIG (reference sequence). Germline trimming cut 3 bases from V and 6 bases from J; bases unmatched to any gene: 3. The CDR3 has 13 residues.

The V and J genes are TRBV5-4 and TRBJ2-5; 7 nucleotides agree with TRBD2. CDR1 and CDR2 (germline): SGHNT, YYREEE (reference sequence). J gave up 5 bases and V 3 bases, and 7 bases lay outside the gene matches. The CDR3 is 14 amino acids. DNA of the CDR3: TGTGCCAGCAGCTCCCTGACCGGGGGGGAGACCCAGTACTTC. Its translation: CASSSLTGGETQYF.

J is TRBJ2-4 and V is TRBV3-1 (or the pseudogene TRBV3-2); possible D gene TRBD1, 5 bases. The CDR3 covers 13 residues. CDR1 and CDR2 from the germline V gene are LGHDT and YNNKEL (reference sequence). Trimming took 9 bases from V and 2 from J, leaving 11 bases between them. CDR3 DNA: TGTGCCAGGACCGCAGGGTCCAAAAACATTCAGTACTTC. Its translation is CARTAGSKNIQYF.

The J gene is TRBJ2-5, the V gene TRBV14, with D possibly TRBD1 on 5 matching bases. The CDR3 length is 16 residues. CDR1 is SGHDN, CDR2 FVKESK, per germline. The V gene lost 3 bases and the J gene lost 3 bases, with 17 bases spanning the gap. The CDR3 region is CASSHNLLGAKETQYF. CDR3 coding DNA: TGTGCCAGCAGCCACAACCTGCTAGGGGCAAAAGAGACCCAGTACTTC.

The chain links TRBV18 to TRBJ2-7; TRBD1 matches at 8 bases. The CDR3 length is 14 residues. Looked up from germline, CDR1 is KGHSH and CDR2 is LQKENI. Trimming cost V 3 bases and J 3 bases; bases outside gene matches: 4. In nucleotides, the CDR3 is TGTGCCAGCTCACCCGTTGACAGGGGCTACGAGCAGTACTTC. It encodes CASSPVDRGYEQYF.

The chain links TRBV24-1 to TRBJ2-2; 8 positions agree with TRBD1. CDR1 is KGHDR and CDR2 is SFDVKD in the germline V gene. The V segment lost 4 bases and the J segment 4 bases; nucleotides outside the gene matches: 4. CDR3 length: 15 residues. Here the CDR3 reads CATSDPTGGTGELFF. Written as DNA, the CDR3 is TGTGCCACCAGTGACCCCACAGGGGGCACCGGGGAGCTGTTTTTT.

The chain couples TRBV20-1 to TRBJ1-2, with D tentatively TRBD1 (6 bases). V was pared by 3 bases and J by 4 bases, with 21 bases between. Germline CDR1 reads DFQATT; CDR2 reads SNEGSKA (reference sequence). The length of the CDR3 is 16 residues. CDR3 nucleotide sequence: TGCAGTGCTAGTCCCCTCCTCGGGGGGCTCGGCTATGGCTACACCTTC. Protein sequence: CSASPLLGGLGYGYTF.

The chain joins TRBV5-4 to TRBJ1-3; 8 nucleotides agree with TRBD1. With V trimmed by 3 bases and J by 0 bases, 2 bases remained unmatched. The CDR3 length is 15 residues. CDR1 is SGHNT, CDR2 YYREEE, per germline (reference sequence). The DNA for the CDR3 is TGTGCCAGCAGCTCGGGGACAGGCTCTGGAAACACCATATATTTT. Translating gives CASSSGTGSGNTIYF. Using reference TRBV5-4 and TRBJ1-3 for the parts outside the CDR3, the full variable domain is ETGVTQSPTHLIKTRGQQVTLRCSSQSGHNTVSWYQQALGQGPQFIFQYYREEENGRGNFPPRFSGLQFPNYSSELNVNALELDDSALYLCASSSGTGSGNTIYFGEGSWLTVV.

CDR3 sequence: CASSIPGQGMYEQYF. The CDR3 nucleotides read TGTGCCAGTAGCATTCCGGGACAGGGGATGTACGAGCAGTACTTC. The J gene is TRBJ2-7, the V gene TRBV19, with 10 bases identical to TRBD1. The CDR3 runs to 15 residues. V lost 6 bases, J lost 4 bases, and 9 bases stayed unmatched. Germline-derived CDR1 and CDR2 are LNHDA and SQIVND (reference sequence).

This clone was seen a single time. The chain links TRBV19 to TRBJ2-1, with 7 bases lining up with TRBD1. The CDR3 totals 13 residues. Germline values: CDR1 LNHDA, CDR2 SQIVND (reference sequence). Unmatched junction bases numbered 7, after V lost 11 bases and J lost 3 bases. The DNA of the CDR3 is TGTGCCTCCGGGACAGCTCTCTACAATGAGCAGTTCTTC. It is translated as CASGTALYNEQFF.